This is a list of T cell receptor beta chains from one sample in a study of T cell responses to AZD1222 COVID-19 vaccine. Only in-frame clones appear in the TCRdb table, and some are missing; sequencing was by immunoSEQ multiplex PCR. The sample shows around 140,000 clones, more than 85% of them seen only once. Source: peripheral blood, taken on day 0 of AZD1222 vaccination. Receptor source: an adult in good health. CDR3s include the opening cysteine and the closing phenylalanine or tryptophan. The order of the fields is V gene, D gene, clone size, J gene, CDR3 protein, CDR3 DNA. The D gene is left open where the match is weak. Only some rows state a clone size, as once, few, many or a class for expanded clones.

V gene: TRBV20-1
D gene: .
clone size: .
J gene: TRBJ1-5
CDR3 protein: CSASVTGFWSSNQPQHF
CDR3 DNA: TGCAGTGCTAGTGTCACGGGCTTCTGGAGTAGCAATCAGCCCCAGCATTTT

V gene: TRBV19
D gene: .
clone size: .
J gene: TRBJ1-2
CDR3 protein: CASSILVDYGYTF
CDR3 DNA: TGTGCCAGTAGTATCTTGGTGGACTATGGCTACACCTTC

V gene: TRBV7-2
D gene: TRBD2
clone size: .
J gene: TRBJ2-3
CDR3 protein: CASSLVAGTTDTQYF
CDR3 DNA: TGTGCCAGCAGCTTAGTAGCGGGGACCACAGATACGCAGTATTTT

V gene: TRBV9
D gene: .
clone size: .
J gene: TRBJ1-1
CDR3 protein: CASSPHSSDTEAFF
CDR3 DNA: TGTGCCAGCAGCCCCCACTCCTCGGACACTGAAGCTTTCTTT

V gene: TRBV28
D gene: .
clone size: .
J gene: TRBJ1-2
CDR3 protein: CASSSALGYTF
CDR3 DNA: TGTGCCAGCAGTTCCGCACTTGGCTACACCTTC

V gene: TRBV24-1
D gene: .
clone size: .
J gene: TRBJ2-1
CDR3 protein: CATSDPLGNEQFF
CDR3 DNA: TGTGCCACCAGTGATCCCCTGGGGAATGAGCAGTTCTTC

V gene: TRBV19
D gene: TRBD1
clone size: .
J gene: TRBJ2-7
CDR3 protein: CASSTTGTGYYEQYF
CDR3 DNA: TGTGCCAGTAGTACCACCGGGACAGGGTATTACGAGCAGTACTTC

V gene: TRBV23-1
D gene: TRBD1
clone size: .
J gene: TRBJ1-4
CDR3 protein: CASSQSGRKGTGPYSTNEKLFF
CDR3 DNA: TGCGCCAGCAGTCAATCTGGTAGAAAAGGGACAGGGCCTTATTCAACTAATGAAAAACTGTTTTTT

V gene: TRBV28
D gene: .
clone size: .
J gene: TRBJ1-6
CDR3 protein: CASSLRGTPVYSPLHF
CDR3 DNA: TGTGCCAGCAGTTTACGGGGGACACCAGTCTATTCACCCCTCCACTTT

V gene: TRBV7-2
D gene: TRBD1
clone size: once
J gene: TRBJ1-5
CDR3 protein: CASSLEGTGVQPQHF
CDR3 DNA: TGTGCCAGCAGCTTAGAAGGGACAGGGGTTCAGCCCCAGCATTTT

V gene: TRBV24-1
D gene: .
clone size: .
J gene: TRBJ1-2
CDR3 protein: CATSDSGVGGYTF
CDR3 DNA: TGTGCCACCAGTGATTCAGGGGTAGGGGGCTACACCTTC

V gene: TRBV2
D gene: TRBD1
clone size: .
J gene: TRBJ1-1
CDR3 protein: CASNRGTGAAFF
CDR3 DNA: TGTGCCAGCAATAGGGGGACAGGCGCCGCTTTCTTT

V gene: TRBV2
D gene: .
clone size: .
J gene: TRBJ1-5
CDR3 protein: CASSPGFRDNQPQHF
CDR3 DNA: TGTGCCAGCAGTCCAGGGTTTAGGGACAATCAGCCCCAGCATTTT

V gene: TRBV4-1
D gene: TRBD1
clone size: .
J gene: TRBJ1-4
CDR3 protein: CASSQPGQSNEKLFF
CDR3 DNA: TGCGCCAGCAGCCAACCGGGACAGTCTAATGAAAAACTGTTTTTT

V gene: TRBV19
D gene: TRBD1
clone size: .
J gene: TRBJ1-4
CDR3 protein: CASSPQTGFNEKLFF
CDR3 DNA: TGTGCCAGTAGTCCCCAGACAGGGTTTAATGAAAAACTGTTTTTT

V gene: TRBV27
D gene: TRBD1
clone size: once
J gene: TRBJ1-1
CDR3 protein: CASSAQKGAGTEAFF
CDR3 DNA: TGTGCCAGCAGTGCCCAAAAGGGGGCTGGGACTGAAGCTTTCTTT

V gene: TRBV5-1
D gene: TRBD1
clone size: once
J gene: TRBJ1-1
CDR3 protein: CASSADGQGNTEAFF
CDR3 DNA: TGCGCCAGCAGCGCGGACGGACAGGGGAACACTGAAGCTTTCTTT

V gene: TRBV4-1
D gene: .
clone size: once
J gene: TRBJ2-1
CDR3 protein: CASSQAANYNEQFF
CDR3 DNA: TGCGCCAGCAGCCAGGCAGCGAACTACAATGAGCAGTTCTTC

V gene: TRBV5-1
D gene: .
clone size: once
J gene: TRBJ1-1
CDR3 protein: CASSLGTRVDGTEAFF
CDR3 DNA: TGCGCCAGCAGCTTGGGAACTAGGGTGGATGGTACTGAAGCTTTCTTT

V gene: TRBV6-1
D gene: .
clone size: .
J gene: TRBJ1-5
CDR3 protein: CASSGSVVRGNNQPQHF
CDR3 DNA: TGTGCCAGCAGTGGCTCCGTTGTCAGAGGGAACAATCAGCCCCAGCATTTT

V gene: TRBV9
D gene: .
clone size: .
J gene: TRBJ1-6
CDR3 protein: CASSWGDTNNSPLHF
CDR3 DNA: TGTGCCAGCAGCTGGGGGGACACCAATAATTCACCCCTCCACTTT

V gene: TRBV7-2
D gene: .
clone size: .
J gene: TRBJ2-7
CDR3 protein: CASSFPPGYEQYF
CDR3 DNA: TGTGCCAGCAGCTTCCCTCCAGGGTACGAGCAGTACTTC

V gene: TRBV10-2
D gene: .
clone size: .
J gene: TRBJ1-5
CDR3 protein: CASSETLYSNQPQHF
CDR3 DNA: TGCGCCAGCAGTGAGACATTATATAGCAATCAGCCCCAGCATTTT

V gene: TRBV2
D gene: .
clone size: few
J gene: TRBJ2-2
CDR3 protein: CASSARRFAGELFF
CDR3 DNA: TGTGCCAGCAGTGCGCGGCGGTTCGCCGGGGAGCTGTTTTTT

V gene: TRBV4-3
D gene: .
clone size: .
J gene: TRBJ2-7
CDR3 protein: CASSHQGGSEQYF
CDR3 DNA: TGCGCCAGCAGCCACCAGGGGGGAAGCGAGCAGTACTTC

V gene: TRBV5-5
D gene: .
clone size: .
J gene: TRBJ2-3
CDR3 protein: CASSLVASTDTQYF
CDR3 DNA: TGTGCCAGCAGCTTGGTCGCGAGCACAGATACGCAGTATTTT

V gene: TRBV24-1
D gene: .
clone size: .
J gene: TRBJ2-7
CDR3 protein: CATRYLRGAAHRDEQYF
CDR3 DNA: TGTGCCACCAGATACCTTCGGGGCGCGGCCCACAGGGACGAGCAGTACTTC

V gene: TRBV5-1
D gene: .
clone size: .
J gene: TRBJ2-1
CDR3 protein: CASSPGGGGRVKEQFF
CDR3 DNA: TGCGCCAGCAGCCCAGGGGGAGGTGGGAGGGTGAAAGAGCAGTTCTTC

V gene: TRBV7-3
D gene: .
clone size: .
J gene: TRBJ1-1
CDR3 protein: CASSLTGGDTEAFF
CDR3 DNA: TGTGCCAGCAGCTTAACAGGGGGGGACACTGAAGCTTTCTTT

V gene: TRBV10-2
D gene: .
clone size: .
J gene: TRBJ1-1
CDR3 protein: CASSRNTEAFF
CDR3 DNA: TGCGCCAGCAGCAGGAACACTGAAGCTTTCTTT

V gene: TRBV5-1
D gene: .
clone size: .
J gene: TRBJ1-1
CDR3 protein: CASGPEGFSEAFF
CDR3 DNA: TGCGCCAGCGGGCCGGAGGGATTCTCTGAAGCTTTCTTT

V gene: TRBV3-1/TRBV3-2
D gene: .
clone size: .
J gene: TRBJ1-2
CDR3 protein: CASSPGGVRYGYTF
CDR3 DNA: TGTGCCAGCAGCCCAGGAGGTGTCAGATATGGCTACACCTTC

V gene: TRBV27
D gene: .
clone size: .
J gene: TRBJ1-2
CDR3 protein: CASSLSPQPHGYTF
CDR3 DNA: TGTGCCAGCAGTTTATCGCCCCAACCCCATGGCTACACCTTC

V gene: TRBV30
D gene: TRBD1
clone size: .
J gene: TRBJ1-2
CDR3 protein: CAWWTGNYGYTF
CDR3 DNA: TGTGCCTGGTGGACAGGGAACTATGGCTACACCTTC

V gene: TRBV30
D gene: TRBD1
clone size: .
J gene: TRBJ1-4
CDR3 protein: CAWSGTGEAYEKLFF
CDR3 DNA: TGTGCCTGGAGTGGCACAGGGGAGGCGTATGAAAAACTGTTTTTT

V gene: TRBV6-6
D gene: .
clone size: .
J gene: TRBJ1-5
CDR3 protein: CASRLRNQPQHF
CDR3 DNA: TGTGCCAGCCGACTACGGAATCAGCCCCAGCATTTT

V gene: TRBV30
D gene: .
clone size: .
J gene: TRBJ1-4
CDR3 protein: CACWGPNEKLFF
CDR3 DNA: TGTGCCTGCTGGGGTCCTAATGAAAAACTGTTTTTT

V gene: TRBV24-1
D gene: TRBD2
clone size: .
J gene: TRBJ2-1
CDR3 protein: CATSDLLAGRDEQFF
CDR3 DNA: TGTGCCACCAGTGATTTACTAGCGGGTAGGGATGAGCAGTTCTTC

V gene: TRBV7-5
D gene: .
clone size: once
J gene: TRBJ2-5
CDR3 protein: CVRSLGSGKETQYF
CDR3 DNA: TGTGTCAGAAGCTTAGGTTCAGGTAAAGAGACCCAGTACTTC

V gene: TRBV3-1/TRBV3-2
D gene: .
clone size: once
J gene: TRBJ1-4
CDR3 protein: CASSPYEKLFF
CDR3 DNA: TGTGCCAGCAGCCCCTATGAAAAACTGTTTTTT